Below, 29 T cell receptor beta chains from the same sample are listed, as sequenced in a study of control samples from healthy donors and cancer patients. Repertoires were generated with immunoSEQ multiplex PCR, while TCRdb's copy carries only in-frame clones and drops some. The data contain about 140,000 clones, around 94% of them singletons. Sequenced material: blood. Receptor source: a middle-aged man in good health.

This chain connects TRBV2 to TRBJ1-2; D not certain. The V and J ends lost 9 bases and 8 bases respectively, with 25 bases between them. There are 15 residues in the CDR3. Germline CDR1 SNHLY, CDR2 FYNNEI. The CDR3 protein is CASSRTREGPWGYTF. In DNA, the CDR3 is TGTGCCAGTTCCCGAACTAGGGAAGGTCCTTGGGGCTACACCTTC.

The chain links TRBV6-5 to TRBJ2-7, with 14 bases aligning to TRBD2. The CDR3 length is 15 residues. Losses at the gene ends were 4 bases for V and 2 bases for J; bases not matched to a gene: 1. Germline-derived CDR1 and CDR2 are MNHEY and SVGAGI. CDR3 coding DNA: TGTGCCAGCAGTTCGGGACTAGCGGGAGCCTACGAGCAGTACTTC. As protein: CASSSGLAGAYEQYF.

This clone was picked up one time. The CDR3 is CASREGAIQYF. As DNA, the CDR3 is TGTGCCAGCAGGGAGGGGGCCATTCAGTACTTC. The chain couples TRBV6-5 to TRBJ2-4; D is possibly TRBD1 (7 bases). Germline V lookup: CDR1 MNHEY, CDR2 SVGAGI. The CDR3 loop spans 11 amino acids. The V end was cut by 6 bases, the J end by 9 bases, with 9 bases between.

This chain uses TRBV5-4 with TRBJ2-7, with a weak D call TRBD1 (5 bases). Germline V gene sequence: CDR1 SGHNT, CDR2 YYREEE (reference sequence). The CDR3 totals 14 residues. The germline V and J ends were trimmed by 4 bases and 3 bases, with 14 bases remaining between them. CDR3 in DNA: TGTGCCAGCAGCCGAGGCAAGCAGGGCTACGAGCAGTACTTC. Its translation: CASSRGKQGYEQYF.

V usage is TRBV9 and J usage is TRBJ2-1; no firm D call. CDR3 size: 15 residues. Germline V CDR1 and CDR2: SGDLS, YYNGEE. V was shortened by 0 bases and J by 10 bases, with 17 bases between the two germline ends. The CDR3 sequence is CASSVVKALGEEQFF. The CDR3 DNA sequence: TGTGCCAGCAGCGTAGTAAAAGCTTTGGGCGAGGAGCAGTTCTTC.

The genes are TRBV5-1 and TRBJ1-1; D not resolved. V gave up 0 bases and J gave up 2 bases, with 14 bases separating them. This CDR3 comprises 16 residues. CDR1 and CDR2 (germline): SGHRS, YFSETQ. CDR3 sequence: CASSLEAPSGNTEAFF. The CDR3 DNA is TGCGCCAGCAGCTTGGAAGCCCCGTCAGGAAACACTGAAGCTTTCTTT.

This sequence joins TRBV5-6 and TRBJ1-5; maybe TRBD1 (6 bases). This CDR3 has 17 amino acids. Deletions cut 2 bases from V and 5 bases from J, with 20 bases between. Per the germline V gene, CDR1 is SGHDT and CDR2 is YYEEEE. The CDR3 bases are TGTGCCAGCAGCTTCAGGGGAACTGGTTTTATCGATCAGCCCCAGCATTTT. Translating gives CASSFRGTGFIDQPQHF.

The V call is TRBV4-3, the J call TRBJ1-1, with unresolved D. CDR1 is LGHNA, CDR2 YSLEER, per germline. The CDR3 is 13 residues long. Trimming shortened V by 3 bases and J by 5 bases, and 10 bases separated the two germline ends. The CDR3 DNA is TGCGCCAGCAGCCATCTCTTGGGGACTGAAGCTTTCTTT. As protein: CASSHLLGTEAFF.

The rearrangement links TRBV6-4 to TRBJ1-5; 8 positions agree with TRBD1. The CDR3 consists of 16 residues. Germline CDR1 reads MRHNA; CDR2 reads SNTAGT. Trimming removed 3 bases from V and 2 bases from J; junction bases left unmatched: 6. The CDR3 nucleotides read TGTGCCAGCAGTGAAGATGGGGGACAGGGCAATCAGCCCCAGCATTTT. The encoded protein is CASSEDGGQGNQPQHF.

The chain employs TRBV13 and TRBJ2-7; no firm D call. V dropped 5 bases and J dropped 6 bases, with 17 bases sitting between them. Germline V gives CDR1 PRHDT, CDR2 FYEKMQ (reference sequence). The CDR3 is made up of 14 amino acids. CDR3 sequence reads: CASSTGLVLSEQYF. The CDR3 DNA is TGTGCCAGCAGCACGGGCCTCGTCCTAAGCGAGCAGTACTTC.

J is TRBJ1-6 and V is TRBV27; D possibly corresponds to TRBD1 (5 bases). In germline, CDR1 is MNHEY, CDR2 SMNVEV (reference sequence). The CDR3 is 14 amino acids. Deletions cut 3 bases from V and 10 bases from J, with 13 bases between. The CDR3 loop reads CASSLAGRGSPLHF. CDR3 DNA: TGTGCCAGCAGTTTGGCCGGAAGGGGATCACCCCTCCACTTT.

The genes are TRBV5-1 and TRBJ1-1; maybe TRBD1 (6 bases). The CDR3 loop spans 14 amino acids. From germline, CDR1 is SGHRS and CDR2 YFSETQ. The V end lost 5 bases, the J end lost 6 bases, and 17 bases lay between the germline ends. The CDR3: CASSSRTAGAEAFF. The CDR3 region has the DNA TGCGCCAGCAGTTCAAGGACAGCTGGAGCTGAAGCTTTCTTT.

The chain is built from TRBV7-9 and TRBJ1-1; D possibly corresponds to TRBD1 (6 bases). Germline assignment: CDR1 SEHNR and CDR2 FQNEAQ (reference sequence). CDR3 length: 15 amino acids. Trimming cost V 6 bases and J 1 base, with 15 bases left between them. CDR3 residues: CASRLWDTKNTEAFF. CDR3 coding DNA: TGTGCCAGCAGGCTATGGGACACCAAGAACACTGAAGCTTTCTTT. The full variable domain, rest sourced from reference TRBV7-9 and TRBJ1-1, is DTGVSQNPRHKITKRGQNVTFRCDPISEHNRLYWYRQTLGQGPEFLTYFQNEAQLEKSRLLSDRFSAERPKGSFSTLEIQRTEQGDSAMYLCASRLWDTKNTEAFFGQGTRLTVV.

J is TRBJ2-7 and V is TRBV24-1; 10 bases are shared with TRBD1. Germline V gene data show CDR1 as KGHDR and CDR2 as SFDVKD. The ends lost 2 bases at V and 6 bases at J; junction bases unmatched: 6. The CDR3 is 15 amino acids. CDR3 DNA: TGTGCCACCAGTGATTACGGGACAGGGGTAGCCGAGCAGTACTTC. Protein sequence: CATSDYGTGVAEQYF.

The chain couples TRBV21-1 to TRBJ1-5; the table gives TRBD1 as D, unverified against the DNA. TRBV21-1 is given as a pseudogene. The CDR3 covers 18 residues. CDR3 loop: CASNWSRGDNYSNQPQHF. CDR3 nucleotides: TGTGCCAGCAACTGGAGTAGGGGCGACAATTATAGCAATCAGCCCCAGCATTTT.

The gene calls are TRBV6-6 and TRBJ1-2; tentatively, D is TRBD1 (5 bases). Trimming removed 4 bases from V and 4 bases from J, with 10 bases in between. Germline CDR1 is MNHNY and CDR2 is SVGAGI (reference sequence). This CDR3 contains 13 residues. The CDR3 DNA is TGTGCCAGCAGTTCTCCCCAGGGCTATGGCTACACCTTC. Its protein product is CASSSPQGYGYTF.

This clone has only one observation. The chain couples TRBV5-6 to TRBJ1-5, with D hard to call. Germline CDR1 SGHDT, CDR2 YYEEEE. The V and J ends lost 3 bases and 0 bases respectively, with 13 bases between them. The CDR3 loop spans 16 amino acids. The CDR3 sequence: CASSSYSVNSNQPQHF. The CDR3 DNA sequence: TGTGCCAGCAGCTCCTATTCAGTGAATAGCAATCAGCCCCAGCATTTT.

The chain employs TRBV9 and TRBJ2-1; TRBD1 aligns across 7 bases. The J segment lost 0 bases and the V segment lost 4 bases, leaving 10 bases of the junction unmatched. Germline-derived CDR1 and CDR2 are SGDLS and YYNGEE. This CDR3 contains 17 residues. The CDR3 bases are TGTGCCAGCAGCAAAGACGGGACAGACAGCTCCTACAATGAGCAGTTCTTC. It yields the protein CASSKDGTDSSYNEQFF. Full variable domain (missing parts from reference TRBV9 and TRBJ2-1): DSGVTQTPKHLITATGQRVTLRCSPRSGDLSVYWYQQSLDQGLQFLIQYYNGEERAKGNILERFSAQQFPDLHSELNLSSLELGDSALYFCASSKDGTDSSYNEQFFGPGTRLTVL.

This chain links TRBV27 with TRBJ2-5; possible D gene TRBD1, 5 bases. Trimming cost V 5 bases and J 2 bases, with 9 bases left between them. CDR3 length: 13 residues. CDR1 is MNHEY and CDR2 is SMNVEV in the germline V gene (reference sequence). The CDR3 reads CASSTGLQETQYF. In nucleotides, the CDR3 is TGTGCCAGCAGTACAGGTCTTCAAGAGACCCAGTACTTC.

This clone was counted between two and nine times. This chain joins TRBV21-1 and TRBJ2-1; the table gives TRBD2 as D, unverified against the DNA. TRBV21-1 is marked as a pseudogene. The CDR3 totals 18 residues. The CDR3 bases are TGTGCCAGCAGCCCCCGTGGGAGAGGACTAGCGGAGTACAATGAGCAGTTCTTC. Encoded protein: CASSPRGRGLAEYNEQFF.

Here the CDR3 reads CASSTQSPGSGGYTF. The DNA for the CDR3 is TGTGCCAGCAGCACACAAAGTCCAGGGTCTGGGGGCTACACCTTC. The chain links TRBV5-5 to TRBJ1-2, with D possibly matching TRBD1 (5 bases). The CDR3 is 15 residues long. V was cut by 4 bases and J by 8 bases, with 21 bases left in between. The germline V gene has CDR1 SGHKS and CDR2 YYEKEE (reference sequence).

J is TRBJ2-7 and V is TRBV5-6; D is unresolved. CDR1 SGHDT and CDR2 YYEEEE come from the germline V gene. The CDR3 is made up of 13 amino acids. The V and J ends lost 2 bases and 2 bases respectively, with 8 bases between them. The CDR3, as DNA: TGTGCCAGCAGCTTCCTACTTACCTACGAGCAGTACTTC. As protein: CASSFLLTYEQYF.

CDR3 region: CASREEREDQETQYF. DNA of the CDR3: TGTGCCAGCAGGGAGGAGCGGGAGGACCAAGAGACCCAGTACTTC. The chain couples TRBV2 to TRBJ2-5; 9 bases are shared with TRBD2. V dropped 6 bases and J dropped 0; count of bases not matched to a gene: 5. CDR3 length: 15 residues. The germline CDR1 and CDR2 sequences are SNHLY and FYNNEI.

The rearrangement joins TRBV27 to TRBJ2-1; the match to TRBD2 covers 7 bases. J lost 8 bases, V lost 3 bases, and 13 bases had no gene match. The CDR3 covers 16 residues. Germline V gene sequence: CDR1 MNHEY, CDR2 SMNVEV (reference sequence). The CDR3 is CASSFSKAGVSDEQFF. As DNA, the CDR3 is TGTGCCAGCAGTTTTTCAAAGGCGGGAGTTTCTGATGAGCAGTTCTTC.

The chain links TRBV27 to TRBJ2-7; 13 nucleotides align to TRBD2. Germline CDR1 and CDR2: MNHEY and SMNVEV (reference sequence). This CDR3 is built from 17 residues. V lost 4 bases, J lost 6 bases, and 12 bases stayed unmatched. The DNA of the CDR3 is TGTGCCAGCAGTTCCTCCGTTGGACTAGCGGGAGTTCTCGAGCAGTACTTC. Its translation: CASSSSVGLAGVLEQYF.

This chain links TRBV4-3 with TRBJ2-2; no definite D call. Trimming took 0 bases from V and 13 from J, leaving 15 bases between them. Germline V gene lookup returns CDR1 LGHNA and CDR2 YSLEER. CDR3 length: 14 amino acids. Here the CDR3 DNA reads TGCGCCAGCAGCCAAGATGAACACCACCCGCGGCTGTTTTTT. It translates to CASSQDEHHPRLFF.

The CDR3 reads CASSQRSGKLFF. DNA for the CDR3: TGTGCCAGCAGTCAACGATCAGGGAAACTGTTTTTT. This chain connects TRBV6-5 to TRBJ1-4; D is perhaps TRBD1 (5 bases). V lost 5 bases, J lost 11 bases, and 12 bases lay in between. Germline CDR1 MNHEY, CDR2 SVGAGI. The CDR3 length is 12 residues.

The chain combines TRBV2 with TRBJ2-4; D remains unclear. Trimming removed 6 bases at V and 0 bases at J, with 6 bases between. The CDR3 has 13 amino acids. CDR1 is SNHLY and CDR2 is FYNNEI in the germline V gene. CDR3 region: CASRVLAKNIQYF. In DNA form, the CDR3 reads TGTGCCAGCAGGGTGCTAGCCAAAAACATTCAGTACTTC.

The chain couples TRBV9 to TRBJ2-7; 8 bases agree with TRBD1. CDR1 is SGDLS, CDR2 YYNGEE, per germline. The CDR3 consists of 13 residues. V gave up 3 bases and J gave up 6 bases; unmatched junction bases: 5. The CDR3 region has the DNA TGTGCCAGCAGCGCGGGACAGGCTGGCGAGCAGTACTTC. Translation gives CASSAGQAGEQYF.